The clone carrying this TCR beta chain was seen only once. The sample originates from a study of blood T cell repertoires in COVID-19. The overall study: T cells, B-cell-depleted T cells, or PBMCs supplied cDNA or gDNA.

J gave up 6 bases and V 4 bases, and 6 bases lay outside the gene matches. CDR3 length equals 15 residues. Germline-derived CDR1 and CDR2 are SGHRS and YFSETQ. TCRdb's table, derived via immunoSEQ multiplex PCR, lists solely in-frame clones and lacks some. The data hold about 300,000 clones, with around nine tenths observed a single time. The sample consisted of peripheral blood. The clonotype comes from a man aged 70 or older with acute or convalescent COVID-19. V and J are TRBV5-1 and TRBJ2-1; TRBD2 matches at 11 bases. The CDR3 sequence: CASSTLAGEINEQFF. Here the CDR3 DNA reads TGCGCCAGCAGCACACTAGCGGGAGAGATCAATGAGCAGTTCTTC. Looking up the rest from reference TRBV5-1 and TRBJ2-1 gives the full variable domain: KAGVTQTPRYLIKTRGQQVTLSCSPISGHRSVSWYQQTPGQGLQFLFEYFSETQRNKGNFPGRFSGRQFSNSRSEMNVSTLELGDSALYLCASSTLAGEINEQFFGPGTRLTVL.